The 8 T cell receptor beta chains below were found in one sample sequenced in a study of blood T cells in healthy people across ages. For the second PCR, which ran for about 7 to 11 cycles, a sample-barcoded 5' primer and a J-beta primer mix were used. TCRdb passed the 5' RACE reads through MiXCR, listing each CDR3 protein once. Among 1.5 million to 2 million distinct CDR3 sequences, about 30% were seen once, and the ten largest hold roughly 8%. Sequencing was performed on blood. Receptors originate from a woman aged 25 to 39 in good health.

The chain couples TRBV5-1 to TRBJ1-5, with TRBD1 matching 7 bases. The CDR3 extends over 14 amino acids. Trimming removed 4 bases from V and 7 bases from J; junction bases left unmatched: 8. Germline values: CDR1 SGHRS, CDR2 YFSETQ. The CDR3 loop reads CASSPRTGRQPQHF. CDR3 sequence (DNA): TGCGCCAGCAGCCCCCGGACAGGTAGACAGCCCCAGCATTTT. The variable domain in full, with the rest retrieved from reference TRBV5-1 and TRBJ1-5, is KAGVTQTPRYLIKTRGQQVTLSCSPISGHRSVSWYQQTPGQGLQFLFEYFSETQRNKGNFPGRFSGRQFSNSRSEMNVSTLELGDSALYLCASSPRTGRQPQHFGDGTRLSIL.

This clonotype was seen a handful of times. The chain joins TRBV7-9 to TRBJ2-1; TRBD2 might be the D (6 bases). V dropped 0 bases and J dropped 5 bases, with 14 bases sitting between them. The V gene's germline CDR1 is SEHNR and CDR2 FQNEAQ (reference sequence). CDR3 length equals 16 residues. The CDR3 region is CASSLAQGGANNEQFF. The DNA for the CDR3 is TGTGCCAGCAGCTTAGCGCAGGGCGGGGCCAACAATGAGCAGTTCTTC.

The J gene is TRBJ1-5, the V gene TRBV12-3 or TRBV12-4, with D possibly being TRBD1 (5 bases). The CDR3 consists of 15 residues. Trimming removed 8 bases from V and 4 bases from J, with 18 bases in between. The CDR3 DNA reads TGTGCCAGCGAGTCTCCCGCGGGACCGAATCAGCCCCAGCATTTT. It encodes CASESPAGPNQPQHF.

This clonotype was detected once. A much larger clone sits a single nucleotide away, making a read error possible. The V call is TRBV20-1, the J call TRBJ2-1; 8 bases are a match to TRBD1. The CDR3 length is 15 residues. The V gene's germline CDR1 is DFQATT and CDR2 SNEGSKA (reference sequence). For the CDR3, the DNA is TGCGGTGCTAGGGGAACGGGACAGGCTTACAATGAGCAGTTCTTC. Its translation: CGARGTGQAYNEQFF.

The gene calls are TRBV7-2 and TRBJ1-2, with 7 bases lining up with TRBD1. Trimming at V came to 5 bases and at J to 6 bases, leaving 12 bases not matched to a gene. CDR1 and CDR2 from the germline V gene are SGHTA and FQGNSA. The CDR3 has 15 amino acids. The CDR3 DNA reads TGTGCCAGCAGCCTGCGTTTAACCGGGACAGATGGCTACACCTTC. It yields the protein CASSLRLTGTDGYTF.

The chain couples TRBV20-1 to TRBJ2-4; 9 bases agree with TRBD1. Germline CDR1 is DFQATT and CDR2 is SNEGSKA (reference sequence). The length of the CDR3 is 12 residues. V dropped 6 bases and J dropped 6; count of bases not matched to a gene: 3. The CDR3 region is CSAPGQGNIQYF. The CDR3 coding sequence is TGCAGTGCCCCGGGACAGGGAAACATTCAGTACTTC.

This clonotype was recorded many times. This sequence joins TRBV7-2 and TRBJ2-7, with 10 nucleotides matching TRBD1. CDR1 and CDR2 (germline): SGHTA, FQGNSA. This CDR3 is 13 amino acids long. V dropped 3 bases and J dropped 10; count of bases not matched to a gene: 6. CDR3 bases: TGTGCCAGCAGCTTGGGACAGGGGCCATTACAGTACTTC. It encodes CASSLGQGPLQYF.

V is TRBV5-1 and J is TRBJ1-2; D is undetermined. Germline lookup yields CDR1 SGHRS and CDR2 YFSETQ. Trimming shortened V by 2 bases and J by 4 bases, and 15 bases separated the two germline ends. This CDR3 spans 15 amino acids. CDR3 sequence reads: CASSLSNPESYGYTF. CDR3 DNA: TGCGCCAGCAGCTTAAGTAATCCCGAAAGCTATGGCTACACCTTC.